This T cell receptor (beta chain) derives from a study of cytomegalovirus exposure and HLA in healthy donors. Study results and limitations: A reported reduction in N-insertions relative to the approximately 670-donor mean was seen in an Asian-associated ancestry cluster in a later analysis.

V lost 7 bases, J lost 2 bases, and 15 bases stayed unmatched. The CDR3 covers 18 residues. Germline CDR1 and CDR2: MDHEN and SYDVKM. In regard to this clone: Its antigen is not identified.

In the PCR, 60 Vbeta and 13 Jbeta primers were used. TCRdb keeps only in-frame clones here, not all; method: immunoSEQ multiplex PCR. The data show around 110,000 clones, 60% to 70% seen once. Sequencing used PBMCs. This chain connects TRBV28 to TRBJ2-7, with TRBD2 matching over 12 bases. The receptor was isolated from a woman in her thirties or forties in good health and CMV-seropositive. The CDR3 here is CASTLRGLAGGPTYEQYF. The CDR3 coding sequence is TGTGCCAGCACCCTCAGGGGGCTAGCGGGAGGGCCCACCTACGAGCAGTACTTC.